A selection of T cell receptor beta chains follows, all from one sample in a study of T cell clones after liver transplantation. Sequencing used immunoSEQ multiplex PCR; TCRdb keeps in-frame clones, though not all of them. Altogether over 60,000 clones are present, about four fifths being singletons, with the ten largest covering about 0.6%. The specimen comprised CD4+ T cells from blood, sampled before liver transplant. Receptors originate from a human donor who received a liver transplant. The CDR3 runs from the conserved cysteine through the conserved F or W. D genes are given only for firm matches. Size tells how often a clone was seen (once, few, many) or the class of an expanded clone, and some rows leave it out.

d_call,cdr3_length,j_call,v_call,clone_size,cdr3_nt,cdr3_aa
.,14,TRBJ2-5,TRBV11-2,.,TGTGCCAGCAGCTTTTCTGGGGCAGGGGAGACCCAGTACTTC,CASSFSGAGETQYF
TRBD1,15,TRBJ2-7,TRBV29-1,.,TGCAGCGTTGTAACCCCGGACAGGGGCTCCTACGAGCAGTACTTC,CSVVTPDRGSYEQYF
.,15,TRBJ1-2,TRBV21-1,.,TGTGCCAGCAGCAAAGAAGGAAAGACAGAGCATGGCTACACCTTC,CASSKEGKTEHGYTF
.,13,TRBJ1-3,TRBV6-5,.,TGTGCCAGCAGTGAAGTCCCTGGAAACACCATATATTTT,CASSEVPGNTIYF
TRBD1,14,TRBJ1-4,TRBV6-1,.,TGTGCCAGCAGTGGACAGGGATCTAATGAAAAACTGTTTTTT,CASSGQGSNEKLFF
.,13,TRBJ1-1,TRBV10-1,.,TGCGCCAGCAGCGGTGGCTCTTGGGCTGAAGCTTTCTTT,CASSGGSWAEAFF
TRBD1,13,TRBJ1-2,TRBV29-1,.,TGCAGCGTCTTCTCCAACAGGGGTTCCGGCTACACCTTC,CSVFSNRGSGYTF
.,12,TRBJ2-3,TRBV6-1,.,TGTGCCAGCAGTGAACTCGTGGATACGCAGTATTTT,CASSELVDTQYF
TRBD1,15,TRBJ2-3,TRBV5-1,once,TGCGCCAGCAGGCCCGGGACAGGGGTTACAGATACGCAGTATTTT,CASRPGTGVTDTQYF
.,21,TRBJ2-1,TRBV5-3,.,TGTGCCAGAAGCTTGGCCGAGAAGGGACGAGGACCCGATCCTGCTTACAATGAGCAGTTCTTC,CARSLAEKGRGPDPAYNEQFF
.,12,TRBJ2-7,TRBV2,few,TGTGCCAGCCGCCGAACGACCTACGAGCAGTACTTC,CASRRTTYEQYF
.,15,TRBJ2-3,TRBV19,once,TGTGCCAGTAGTATTCGGGTAGAATTCACAGATACGCAGTATTTT,CASSIRVEFTDTQYF
.,12,TRBJ2-3,TRBV28,.,TGTGCCAGCAGTTTTTTCACAGATACGCAGTATTTT,CASSFFTDTQYF
.,12,TRBJ1-1,TRBV6-5,.,TGTGCCAGCAGTTACAACAAAAGGACGGCTTTCTTT,CASSYNKRTAFF